These T cell receptor beta chains were read from a single sample in a study of beta chain features in type 1 diabetes. Measured with immunoSEQ multiplex PCR; TCRdb has only the in-frame clones, and not every one. This sample has hundreds of thousands of clones, with 15% to 18% found just once. The source material was naive CD4+ T cells from blood. These receptors all come from a young man in good health. Each CDR3 is given with its conserved first and last residue. A D gene is named only where the DNA matches it firmly. The size entry is marked missing in some rows and otherwise reads once, few, many or a size class.

TRBV9	-	-	CASSVGTSNTGELFF
TRBV27	-	few	CASHPYRDQNTEAFF
TRBV7-2	-	-	CASRTVGGTEAFF
TRBV4-3	TRBD1	-	CASSQVGTGVGYTF
TRBV21-1	-	few	CASTIWGVRALYGYTF
TRBV6-1	TRBD1	-	CASTVNRGLVNEQFF
TRBV18	-	few	CASSTSLQETQYF
TRBV28	-	-	CATLGRFVETQYF
TRBV20-1	-	-	CSAPHNEQFF
TRBV5-4	TRBD2	-	CASSLPGLAGQETQYF
TRBV9	TRBD1	-	CASSLGWDSNTGELFF
TRBV7-9	-	-	CASSPDFTLQGRGSTEAFF
TRBV4-3	TRBD1	few	CASSLGTGVTGELFF
TRBV7-2	-	few	CASSLALKPSEPQHF
TRBV4-2	-	-	CASSQDTGGFDTQYF
TRBV19	TRBD1	few	CASNGPGAGGWEQYF
TRBV25-1	-	-	CASSDRGGGDGYTF
TRBV7-2	TRBD1	-	CASSFDRASYNEQFF
TRBV10-3	-	-	CAITGTQTDTQYF
TRBV7-2	TRBD1	once	CASSLGAGGTNYGYTF
TRBV13	TRBD1	-	CASSRRDRGTSYTF
TRBV20-1	-	few	CTLGLGGEQFF
TRBV19	-	-	CASSIVVGNTEAFF
TRBV7-2	-	-	CASTRQETQYF
TRBV2	-	-	CADGRNNEKLFF
TRBV28	TRBD2	-	CASSSRGGPTDTQYF
TRBV9	-	few	CASSLMEGLGNTIYF
TRBV7-2	TRBD2	few	CASSLPSGFTDTQYF
TRBV18	-	-	CASSPRPERVTEAFF
TRBV9	-	few	CASSVVGASGANVLTF
TRBV6-5	-	-	CASSPPLGAEQFF
TRBV11-2	-	few	CASIGASRWGYNEQFF